These 8 T cell receptor beta chains came from one sample sequenced in a study of early T cells in non-severe SARS-CoV-2 infection. TCRdb reprocessed the 5' RACE reads via MiXCR and lists one record per CDR3 protein. The sample records 20,000 to 30,000 distinct CDR3 sequences, over 3.5% being singletons. The sample was whole blood. The source of these receptors is an adult who was a healthcare worker with PCR-confirmed SARS-CoV-2 infection or an uninfected control (not recorded which).

A few counts support this clonotype. The chain combines TRBV3-1 with TRBJ2-3; D is undetermined. V lost 3 bases and J 4 bases, leaving 8 bases between the germline ends. The germline CDR1 and CDR2 sequences are LGHDT and YNNKEL (reference sequence). The CDR3 covers 13 residues. CDR3 loop: CASSHSQPDTQYF. The DNA of the CDR3 is TGTGCCAGCAGCCATAGCCAGCCAGATACGCAGTATTTT.

This clonotype is large by share. The gene calls are TRBV18 and TRBJ1-1; D not resolved. V lost 3 bases and J lost 11, with 10 bases in between. Germline CDR1 and CDR2: KGHSH and LQKENI. This CDR3 spans 11 amino acids. This CDR3 is CASSPQTAAFF. The CDR3 DNA reads as TGTGCCAGCTCACCCCAGACGGCGGCTTTCTTT.

This clonotype was seen at least ten times. This rearrangement joins TRBV7-3 to TRBJ2-2, with D tentatively TRBD1 (6 bases). Germline V CDR1 and CDR2: SGHTA, FQGTGA. The V gene lost 5 bases and the J gene lost 1 base, with 8 bases spanning the gap. The CDR3 consists of 14 residues. The CDR3 coding sequence is TGTGCCAGCAGCACACAGGGGAACACCGGGGAGCTGTTTTTT. Translated, it gives CASSTQGNTGELFF. The variable domain in full, completed from reference TRBV7-3 and TRBJ2-2, reads GAGVSQTPSNKVTEKGKYVELRCDPISGHTALYWYRQSLGQGPEFLIYFQGTGAADDSGLPNDRFFAVRPEGSVSTLKIQRTERGDSAVYLCASSTQGNTGELFFGEGSRLTVL.

This clonotype appeared a few times. This chain uses TRBV5-4 with TRBJ1-6; 8 nucleotides agree with TRBD1. The V segment lost 0 bases and the J segment 7 bases; nucleotides outside the gene matches: 6. The germline gives CDR1 SGHNT, CDR2 YYREEE (reference sequence). This CDR3 spans 16 amino acids. CDR3 sequence (DNA): TGTGCCAGCAGCTTGGAAACAGGGGGGCCCAATTCACCCCTCCACTTT. This gives the protein CASSLETGGPNSPLHF.

This clonotype was counted ten times or more. The chain joins TRBV24-1 to TRBJ2-3; 11 positions match TRBD2. Trimming cost V 5 bases and J 4 bases; bases outside gene matches: 10. The CDR3 is 17 amino acids. Per germline, CDR1 KGHDR and CDR2 SFDVKD. The CDR3 region has the DNA TGTGCCACCAGTGTCTCGACTAGCGGGACTCGCCCAGATACGCAGTATTTT. It is translated as CATSVSTSGTRPDTQYF.

This clonotype was picked up many times. V is TRBV20-1 and J is TRBJ1-1; D perhaps matches TRBD1 (5 bases). The CDR3 has 12 amino acids. Per the germline V gene, CDR1 is DFQATT and CDR2 is SNEGSKA (reference sequence). The germline V and J ends were trimmed by 8 bases and 1 base, with 11 bases remaining between them. Written as DNA, the CDR3 is TGCAGTCTCGATAGGGGGAACACTGAAGCTTTCTTT. The encoded protein is CSLDRGNTEAFF.

This clonotype has at least ten counts. This chain uses TRBV10-3 with TRBJ1-6; perhaps TRBD1 as D (5 bases). Germline V gene sequence: CDR1 ENHRY, CDR2 SYGVKD. V was shortened by 5 bases and J by 10 bases, with 12 bases between the two germline ends. The CDR3 consists of 13 residues. Here the CDR3 reads CAISTGDRSPLHF. CDR3 coding DNA: TGTGCCATCAGTACAGGAGATAGATCACCCCTCCACTTT.

The chain recombines TRBV19 with TRBJ2-1; no reliable D call. CDR1 and CDR2 (germline): LNHDA, SQIVND (reference sequence). Trimming stripped 2 bases from V and 6 bases from J, with 5 bases between. The CDR3 has 12 amino acids. The chain's CDR3 is CASSISPNEQFF. The CDR3 DNA sequence: TGTGCCAGTAGTATATCTCCCAATGAGCAGTTCTTC.